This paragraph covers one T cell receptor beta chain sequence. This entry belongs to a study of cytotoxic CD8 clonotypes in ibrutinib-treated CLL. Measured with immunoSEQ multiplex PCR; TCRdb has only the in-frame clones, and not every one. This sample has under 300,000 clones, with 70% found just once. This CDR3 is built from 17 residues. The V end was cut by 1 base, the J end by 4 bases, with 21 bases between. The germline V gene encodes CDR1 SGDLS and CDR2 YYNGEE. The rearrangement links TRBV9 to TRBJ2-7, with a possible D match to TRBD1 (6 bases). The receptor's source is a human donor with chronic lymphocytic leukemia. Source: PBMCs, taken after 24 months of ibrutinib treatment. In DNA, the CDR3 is TGTGCCAGCAGCGTATCACCCTGGGGAGCAGGGGTTTACGAGCAGTACTTC. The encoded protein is CASSVSPWGAGVYEQYF.